Listed below are T cell receptor beta chains from one sample, sequenced in a study of blood T cell repertoires in COVID-19. The protocol was immunoSEQ multiplex PCR, while the TCRdb copy is restricted to in-frame clones and leaves out a portion. The sample has hundreds of thousands of clones, 88% seen once. Specimen: peripheral blood. Receptors originate from an elderly man with acute or convalescent COVID-19. Each CDR3 is given with its conserved first and last residue. A D gene is named only where the DNA matches it firmly. Clone size, where shown, is once, few, many, or a class for clones that have expanded.

v_gene	j_gene	abundance	d_gene	CDR3aa	CDR3nt
TRBV18	TRBJ2-3	NA	NA	CASSPLISAEGKDTQYF	TGTGCCAGCTCACCTCTAATTTCGGCGGAGGGGAAAGATACGCAGTATTTT
TRBV6-5	TRBJ2-5	NA	TRBD1	CASSLQGAQETQYF	TGTGCCAGCAGTCTACAGGGGGCCCAAGAGACCCAGTACTTC
TRBV18	TRBJ1-2	few	TRBD1	CASSDSQGTARLPHYGYTF	TGTGCCAGCTCAGATAGCCAAGGGACAGCAAGATTGCCCCACTATGGCTACACCTTC
TRBV3-1/TRBV3-2	TRBJ2-5	NA	TRBD2	CASSQEGGEQETQYF	TGTGCCAGCAGCCAAGAGGGGGGGGAACAAGAGACCCAGTACTTC
TRBV7-9	TRBJ2-3	NA	TRBD2	CASSPGLAGSTDTQYF	TGTGCCAGCAGCCCGGGACTAGCGGGCAGCACAGATACGCAGTATTTT
TRBV6-2/TRBV6-3	TRBJ2-1	NA	NA	CASSTGHEQFF	TGTGCCAGCAGTACCGGTCATGAGCAGTTCTTC
TRBV2	TRBJ2-4	once	TRBD1	CASSGRQGRASNIQYF	TGTGCCAGCAGTGGCCGACAGGGAAGGGCTTCAAACATTCAGTACTTC
TRBV2	TRBJ1-2	NA	TRBD1	CASRRQGDYGYTF	TGTGCCAGCAGGAGACAGGGGGACTATGGCTACACCTTC
TRBV28	TRBJ2-1	once	NA	CASTTGRPYNEQFF	TGTGCCAGCACGACGGGGAGGCCCTACAATGAGCAGTTCTTC
TRBV7-2	TRBJ2-7	NA	TRBD2	CASSMRLAGVLEQYF	TGTGCCAGCAGCATGCGGCTAGCGGGGGTCCTCGAGCAGTACTTC
TRBV19	TRBJ1-2	NA	TRBD1	CASSGQGHFGYTF	TGTGCCAGTTCAGGACAGGGGCATTTTGGCTACACCTTC